This TCR beta chain was captured by sequencing in a study of blood T cell repertoires in COVID-19 (dated by TCRdb to about 2020). Some background on the complete study: Samples covering the acute and convalescent phases of COVID-19 were provided by collaborators in the United States, Italy and Spain. Samples were obtained from the ongoing ImmuneRACE study (first 160 participants) and from over 1,000 subjects provided by 6 global collaborators. Deeply sampled blood TCRbeta repertoires from subjects exposed to, actively infected with, or recovered from COVID-19 were included in the dataset. The repertoires were released in a freely available public database meant as a resource for research on the immune response to SARS-CoV-2. Where available, HLA class I and class II types were taken from metadata supplied by the sample provider and were not determined by assay-based typing. A de-identified subject ID, COVID-19 status, age in years and sex were almost always included in the sample metadata. The material from the prospective study consisted of cDNA or gDNA derived from T cells, B-cell-depleted T cells, or PBMCs. Points the paper makes about the study in general: How much clinical and demographic metadata was included differed by source and by participant, and the metadata was provided uncurated.

Each collaborating institution followed its own protocols to collect whole blood in K2EDTA tubes. For TCRbeta analysis, collaborator samples were shipped as frozen whole blood, as isolated PBMCs, or as DNA extracted from either sample type. For this clone: Its antigen remains unidentified. No much larger clone is present one base from it, and per-base qualities are unavailable.

The immunoSEQ Assay, a bias-controlled multiplex PCR, was used to amplify TCRbeta CDR3 regions from genomic DNA. Regarding the original processing steps: The number of nucleated cells in each sample was estimated from the amplification of reference gene primers within the assay. To quantify the absolute abundance of each unique TCRbeta CDR3 rearrangement, sequence reads were collapsed and filtered. Productive Simpson clonality was computed per sample as the square root of Simpson's diversity index over productive rearrangements. Sourced from immuneACCESS, this table was stored by TCRdb with only in-frame sequences that have V and J called. A share of the clones is absent; for the studies checked, an unresolved V gene accounts for under half, and the remainder has no known explanation. The V and J calls and the clone size are those of that table, but D and trimming were determined from the DNA. This sample holds 300,000 to 450,000 clones; around nine tenths were observed only once. The ten biggest clones cover 2.5% to 3.5% of the sample.

CDR1 is given as SGHRS and CDR2 as YFSETQ, both from the germline V gene. The CDR3 covers 15 residues, taking in both the cysteine and the phenylalanine. Only the CDR3 region is kept as DNA, spanning 45 bases read in frame from base 1. Relative to germline, V is missing 0 bases and J is missing 4 bases, with 3 bases of the junction outside any gene match. This sequence was found in a human donor in a cohort sampled during active COVID-19. The chain links TRBV5-1 with TRBJ1-1, with 10 junctional bases fitting TRBD1. The specimen was peripheral blood. The DNA sequence is TGCGCCAGCAGCTTGGCCGGGACAGGGGCCACTGAAGCTTTCTTT. This sequence encodes CASSLAGTGATEAFF.